A single sample gave rise to the 27 T cell receptor beta chains below, sequenced in a study of blood T cell repertoires in COVID-19. Profiling relied on immunoSEQ multiplex PCR, and the TCRdb table lists in-frame clones only, not all of them. The sample yields hundreds of thousands of clones, 83% seen once. The sequencing sample was made of PBMCs or T cells enriched from blood (not recorded which). All receptors derive from a woman in her forties or fifties who had been exposed to COVID-19.

This rearrangement joins TRBV7-2 to TRBJ2-3, with 11 bases fitting TRBD2. Trimming removed 4 bases from V and 3 bases from J; junction bases left unmatched: 12. The CDR3 spans 18 residues. Germline-derived CDR1 and CDR2 are SGHTA and FQGNSA. The CDR3 spells CASSSKRPSGGRTDTQYF. The CDR3 DNA is TGTGCCAGCAGCTCAAAGAGGCCTAGCGGGGGGAGGACAGATACGCAGTATTTT.

The chain has TRBV12-3 or TRBV12-4 and TRBJ1-1, with TRBD1 as a possible D gene (5 bases). Trimming shortened V by 2 bases and J by 8 bases, and 12 bases separated the two germline ends. The CDR3 length is 13 residues. The CDR3 DNA reads as TGTGCCAGCAGTTTAAAGGGGAAAGTCGAAGCTTTCTTT. It codes for CASSLKGKVEAFF.

V usage is TRBV14 and J usage is TRBJ2-3; D remains ambiguous. The CDR3 runs to 14 residues. Trimming left V 0 bases short and J 1 base short, with 5 bases between. Germline V gene lookup returns CDR1 SGHDN and CDR2 FVKESK. Here the CDR3 DNA reads TGTGCCAGCAGCCAAGAACTCCGCACAGATACGCAGTATTTT. Protein product: CASSQELRTDTQYF.

CDR3 in amino acids: CASSDAGWETQYF. CDR3 coding DNA: TGCGCCAGCAGTGACGCAGGGTGGGAGACCCAGTACTTC. This chain connects TRBV10-1 to TRBJ2-5, with D perhaps matching TRBD1 (5 bases). Germline lookup yields CDR1 WNHNN and CDR2 SYGVQD (reference sequence). The CDR3 has 13 amino acids. V lost 3 bases, J lost 5 bases, and 10 bases lay in between.

This chain connects TRBV30 to TRBJ1-2; possible D gene TRBD1, 6 bases. Germline V gene sequence: CDR1 GTSNPN, CDR2 SVGIG (reference sequence). The CDR3 has 13 residues. With 3 bases removed from V and 4 bases from J, the gap between germline ends came to 12 bases. CDR3 loop: CAWRPVGGYGYTF. The CDR3 DNA reads TGTGCCTGGAGACCCGTAGGGGGCTATGGCTACACCTTC.

For this clone: This may stem from a read error, because a much larger clone lies one nucleotide away. The chain couples TRBV11-1 to TRBJ1-1; no firm D call. This CDR3 comprises 13 residues. Germline CDR1 and CDR2: SGHAT and FQDESV (reference sequence). Trimming removed 3 bases from V and 1 base from J, with 6 bases in between. The CDR3 sequence is CASSFSGNTEAFF. As DNA, the CDR3 is TGTGCCAGCAGCTTCTCAGGGAACACTGAAGCTTTCTTT.

CDR3 sequence reads: CSVGGGLQETQYF. As DNA, the CDR3 is TGCAGCGTTGGGGGGGGCCTACAAGAGACCCAGTACTTC. The gene calls are TRBV29-1 and TRBJ2-5; the D gene is possibly TRBD2 (7 bases). Germline CDR1 and CDR2: SQVTM and ANQGSEA. V lost 4 bases and J 2 bases, leaving 11 bases between the germline ends. This CDR3 contains 13 residues.

CDR3 sequence: CASSEYGQTNTEAFF. CDR3 in DNA: TGTGCCAGCAGTGAATATGGACAGACAAACACTGAAGCTTTCTTT. The chain recombines TRBV6-1 with TRBJ1-1, with a weak D call TRBD1 (6 bases). The CDR3 has 15 residues. The ends were cut back, 2 bases at V and 2 bases at J, with 12 bases in the middle. Germline V gene sequence: CDR1 MNHNS, CDR2 SASEGT.

This chain joins TRBV12-3 or TRBV12-4 and TRBJ2-6; weak D call: TRBD2 (6 bases). The CDR3 is made up of 12 amino acids. V was clipped by 3 bases and J by 10 bases, with 7 bases between them. CDR3 loop: CASSFGGNVLTF. The CDR3 DNA sequence: TGTGCCAGCAGTTTCGGGGGAAACGTCCTGACTTTC.

The chain links TRBV20-1 to TRBJ1-1; D is unresolved. CDR1 and CDR2 from the germline V gene are DFQATT and SNEGSKA (reference sequence). V was cut by 3 bases and J by 1 base, with 12 bases left in between. There are 14 residues in the CDR3. The CDR3 is CSASVSSGNTEAFF. The CDR3 nucleotides read TGCAGTGCTAGTGTTTCGTCAGGGAACACTGAAGCTTTCTTT.

J is TRBJ2-5 and V is TRBV19; 10 bases fit TRBD1. From germline, CDR1 is LNHDA and CDR2 SQIVND (reference sequence). This CDR3 comprises 15 residues. Trimming at V came to 10 bases and at J to 1 base, leaving 9 bases not matched to a gene. CDR3 in amino acids: CATRGQGGPQETQYF. The CDR3 DNA follows: TGTGCCACCCGTGGACAGGGGGGCCCCCAAGAGACCCAGTACTTC.

CDR3 nucleotides: TGTGCCAGCAGCCACCTCACCCTTCAAGGGGTGAACACTGAAGCTTTCTTT. It is translated as CASSHLTLQGVNTEAFF. The V gene is TRBV4-2, the J gene TRBJ1-1; a possible D gene is TRBD1 (5 bases). The germline V gene has CDR1 LGHNA and CDR2 YNFKEQ. The CDR3 is 17 residues long. Trimming cost V 3 bases and J 0 bases, with 17 bases left between them.

The rearrangement joins TRBV5-1 to TRBJ1-1, with TRBD1 as a possible D gene (6 bases). The CDR3 loop spans 14 amino acids. Between the trimmed V and J ends, which lost 7 bases and 6 bases, there was a span of 19 bases. The germline V gene has CDR1 SGHRS and CDR2 YFSETQ. The CDR3 nucleotides are TGCGCCAGCTACCGCTCGCCAGGGGTCGCTGAAGCTTTCTTT. Encoded protein: CASYRSPGVAEAFF. Supplemented by reference TRBV5-1 and TRBJ1-1, the full variable domain reads KAGVTQTPRYLIKTRGQQVTLSCSPISGHRSVSWYQQTPGQGLQFLFEYFSETQRNKGNFPGRFSGRQFSNSRSEMNVSTLELGDSALYLCASYRSPGVAEAFFGQGTRLTVV.

This clone was found a few times. The sample has other DNA sequences that encode this CDR3 too. The V call is TRBV2, the J call TRBJ1-5; D is unresolved. The germline V and J ends were trimmed by 4 bases and 3 bases, with 13 bases remaining between them. In germline, CDR1 is SNHLY, CDR2 FYNNEI. The CDR3 length is 15 residues. The CDR3 here is CASSGGQAYNQPQHF. CDR3 coding DNA: TGTGCCAGCAGTGGAGGGCAGGCGTACAATCAGCCCCAGCATTTT.

This chain connects TRBV3-1 (or the pseudogene TRBV3-2) to TRBJ1-5, with D perhaps matching TRBD1 (5 bases). Trimming shortened V by 0 bases and J by 7 bases, and 10 bases separated the two germline ends. The CDR3 extends over 14 amino acids. The germline V gene has CDR1 LGHDT and CDR2 YNNKEL (reference sequence). The CDR3 sequence: CASSQEGRAQPQHF. The CDR3 nucleotides are TGTGCCAGCAGCCAAGAGGGCAGGGCGCAGCCCCAGCATTTT.

The chain carries TRBV11-3 and TRBJ1-1; the D is unclear. CDR3 size: 10 residues. Germline assignment: CDR1 SGHNT and CDR2 YENEEA. V lost 11 bases and J lost 3, with 7 bases in between. CDR3 sequence: CADFDTEAFF. The CDR3, as DNA: TGTGCCGACTTCGACACTGAAGCTTTCTTT. Full variable domain (missing parts from reference TRBV11-3 and TRBJ1-1): EAGVVQSPRYKIIEKKQPVAFWCNPISGHNTLYWYLQNLGQGPELLIRYENEEAVDDSQLPKDRFSAERLKGVDSTLKIQPAELGDSAVYLCADFDTEAFFGQGTRLTVV.

This rearrangement joins TRBV10-1 to TRBJ1-2, with 7 bases that match TRBD1. This CDR3 comprises 14 residues. The J segment lost 0 bases and the V segment lost 8 bases, leaving 6 bases of the junction unmatched. Looked up from germline, CDR1 is WNHNN and CDR2 is SYGVQD (reference sequence). CDR3 sequence (DNA): TGCGCCAGCTTACGGACAGGAACTAACTATGGCTACACCTTC. Translating gives CASLRTGTNYGYTF.

The J gene is TRBJ1-1, the V gene TRBV11-2, with TRBD1 as a possible D gene (6 bases). In germline, CDR1 is SGHAT, CDR2 FQNNGV. V was clipped by 2 bases and J by 7 bases, with 20 bases between them. This CDR3 has 16 residues. CDR3 protein: CASSLSAGAGRGEAFF. The CDR3 DNA reads as TGTGCCAGCAGCTTATCGGCAGGGGCCGGCAGGGGTGAAGCTTTCTTT.

This clone was seen more than once but under ten times. The V call is TRBV5-4, the J call TRBJ1-2; 7 bases line up with TRBD1. Germline V lookup: CDR1 SGHNT, CDR2 YYREEE (reference sequence). The CDR3 runs 15 residues. J was trimmed by 7 bases and V by 0 bases; bases with no gene match: 9. Written as DNA, the CDR3 is TGTGCCAGCAGCTTGGATCAGGGGGTCCATTCTGGCTACACCTTC. Translation: CASSLDQGVHSGYTF.

The chain is built from TRBV4-1 and TRBJ1-2, with D perhaps TRBD1 (5 bases). Trimming left V 4 bases short and J 4 bases short, with 16 bases between. Germline V gene sequence: CDR1 MGHRA, CDR2 YSYEKL. The CDR3 is made up of 15 amino acids. The CDR3 DNA reads as TGCGCCAGCAGCCCACCCGGGCGGGGGACCTATGGCTACACCTTC. This translates into CASSPPGRGTYGYTF.

V usage is TRBV11-1 and J usage is TRBJ2-3; 8 bases are shared with TRBD2. Germline trimming cut 1 base from V and 2 bases from J; bases unmatched to any gene: 5. Germline CDR1 is SGHAT and CDR2 is FQDESV (reference sequence). The CDR3 totals 16 residues. CDR3 coding DNA: TGTGCCAGCAGCTTAGGTGCGGGGGGAACCACAGATACGCAGTATTTT. This sequence encodes CASSLGAGGTTDTQYF.

DNA for the CDR3: TGTGCCAGCAGTCCATTAACAGGGACATACTATGGCTACACCTTC. It translates to CASSPLTGTYYGYTF. J is TRBJ1-2 and V is TRBV6-2 or TRBV6-3; a possible D gene is TRBD1 (6 bases). This CDR3 is built from 15 residues. Germline loops: CDR1 MNHEY, CDR2 SVGEGT. The V end was cut by 5 bases, the J end by 3 bases, with 16 bases between.

The gene calls are TRBV10-1 and TRBJ2-2, with 8 bases that match TRBD1. The CDR3 totals 16 residues. Trimming cost V 2 bases and J 8 bases; bases outside gene matches: 10. Germline CDR1 WNHNN, CDR2 SYGVQD (reference sequence). DNA for the CDR3: TGCGCCAGCAGTGAGGAGCGGACAGGGTTGGCGGGGGAGCTGTTTTTT. It is translated as CASSEERTGLAGELFF.

The gene calls are TRBV6-5 and TRBJ1-2, with D maybe TRBD1 (5 bases). Germline CDR1 MNHEY, CDR2 SVGAGI. The V end lost 0 bases, the J end lost 8 bases, and 10 bases lay between the germline ends. There are 13 residues in the CDR3. Here the CDR3 DNA reads TGTGCCAGCAGTTACTCGAAGGGGAACGGCTACACCTTC. As protein: CASSYSKGNGYTF.

This sequence joins TRBV28 and TRBJ2-3, with 7 bases matching TRBD2. With 8 bases clipped from V and 9 bases from J, the junction kept 2 bases outside the gene matches. The CDR3 loop spans 10 amino acids. Germline loops: CDR1 MDHEN, CDR2 SYDVKM. CDR3 in amino acids: CASFSGTQYF. The DNA for the CDR3 is TGTGCCAGCTTTAGCGGGACGCAGTATTTT.

The chain is built from TRBV5-4 and TRBJ1-6, with TRBD1 as a possible D gene (6 bases). The CDR3 has 16 residues. Germline V lookup: CDR1 SGHNT, CDR2 YYREEE (reference sequence). Deletions cut 4 bases from V and 2 bases from J, with 13 bases between. CDR3 protein: CASSTERGTYNSPLHF. DNA for the CDR3: TGTGCCAGCAGCACCGAAAGGGGGACCTATAATTCACCCCTCCACTTT.

J is TRBJ2-1 and V is TRBV9, with D unresolved. V dropped 4 bases and J dropped 0 bases, with 17 bases sitting between them. The CDR3 has 17 residues. CDR1 SGDLS and CDR2 YYNGEE come from the germline V gene. This CDR3 is CASSPTGRMSSYNEQFF. The CDR3, as DNA: TGTGCCAGCAGCCCCACGGGTCGGATGAGCTCCTACAATGAGCAGTTCTTC.